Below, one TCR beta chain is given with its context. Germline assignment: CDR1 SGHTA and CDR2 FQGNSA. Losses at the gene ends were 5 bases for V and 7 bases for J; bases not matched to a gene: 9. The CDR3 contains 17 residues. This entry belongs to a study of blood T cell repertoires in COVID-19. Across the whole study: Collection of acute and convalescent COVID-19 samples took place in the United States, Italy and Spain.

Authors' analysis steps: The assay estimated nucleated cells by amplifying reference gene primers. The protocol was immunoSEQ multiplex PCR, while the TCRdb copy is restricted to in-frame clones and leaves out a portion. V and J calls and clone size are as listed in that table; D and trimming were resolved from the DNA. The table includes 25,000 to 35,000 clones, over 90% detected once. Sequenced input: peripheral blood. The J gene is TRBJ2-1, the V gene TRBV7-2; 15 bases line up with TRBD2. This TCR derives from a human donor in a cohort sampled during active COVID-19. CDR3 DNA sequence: TGTGCCAGCAGCCAAATAACCGGGACTAGCGGGAGGAATGAGCAGTTCTTC. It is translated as CASSQITGTSGRNEQFF.